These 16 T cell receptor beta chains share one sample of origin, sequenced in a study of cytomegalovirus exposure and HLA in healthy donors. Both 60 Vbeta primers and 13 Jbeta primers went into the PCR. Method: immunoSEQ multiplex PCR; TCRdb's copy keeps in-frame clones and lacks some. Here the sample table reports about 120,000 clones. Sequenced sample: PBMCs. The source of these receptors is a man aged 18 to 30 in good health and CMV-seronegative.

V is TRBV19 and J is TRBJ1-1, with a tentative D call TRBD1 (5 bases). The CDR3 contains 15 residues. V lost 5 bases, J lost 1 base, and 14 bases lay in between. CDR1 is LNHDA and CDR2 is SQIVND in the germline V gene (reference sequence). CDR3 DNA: TGTGCCAGTAGTGGGGGGACTGCCACGAACACTGAAGCTTTCTTT. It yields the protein CASSGGTATNTEAFF. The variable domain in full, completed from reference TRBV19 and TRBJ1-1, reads DGGITQSPKYLFRKEGQNVTLSCEQNLNHDAMYWYRQDPGQGLRLIYYSQIVNDFQKGDIAEGYSVSREKKESFPLTVTSAQKNPTAFYLCASSGGTATNTEAFFGQGTRLTVV.

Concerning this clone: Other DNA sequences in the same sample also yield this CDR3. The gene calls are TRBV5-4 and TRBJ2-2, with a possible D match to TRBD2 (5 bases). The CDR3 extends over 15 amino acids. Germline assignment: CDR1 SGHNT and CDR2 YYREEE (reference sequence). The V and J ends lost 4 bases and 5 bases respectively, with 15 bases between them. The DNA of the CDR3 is TGTGCCAGCAGCCCCGGGCTAGCTGGGACCGGGGAGCTGTTTTTT. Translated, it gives CASSPGLAGTGELFF.

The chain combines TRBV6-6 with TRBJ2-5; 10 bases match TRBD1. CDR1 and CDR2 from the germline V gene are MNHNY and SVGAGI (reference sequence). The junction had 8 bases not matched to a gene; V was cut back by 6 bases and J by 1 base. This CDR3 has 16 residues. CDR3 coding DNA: TGTGCCAGCAGGCCCCCGGGACAGGGGTTCCAAGAGACCCAGTACTTC. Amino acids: CASRPPGQGFQETQYF.

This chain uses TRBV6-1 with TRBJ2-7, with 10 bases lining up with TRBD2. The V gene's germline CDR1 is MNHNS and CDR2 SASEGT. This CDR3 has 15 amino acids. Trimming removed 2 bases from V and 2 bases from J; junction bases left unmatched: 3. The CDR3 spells CASSEWTSGTYEQYF. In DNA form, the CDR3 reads TGTGCCAGCAGTGAATGGACTAGCGGAACCTACGAGCAGTACTTC.

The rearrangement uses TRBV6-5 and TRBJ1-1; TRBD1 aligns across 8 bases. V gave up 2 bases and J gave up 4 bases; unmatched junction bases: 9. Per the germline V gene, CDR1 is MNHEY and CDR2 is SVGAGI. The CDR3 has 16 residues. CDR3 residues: CASSYATFGQGTEAFF. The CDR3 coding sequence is TGTGCCAGCAGTTACGCGACTTTCGGACAGGGCACTGAAGCTTTCTTT.

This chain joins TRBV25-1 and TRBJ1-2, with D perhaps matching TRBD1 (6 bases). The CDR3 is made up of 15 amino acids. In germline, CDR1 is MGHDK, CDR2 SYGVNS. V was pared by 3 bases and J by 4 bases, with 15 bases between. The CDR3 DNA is TGTGCCAGCAGTGACTCGGACAGTCCGGGCTATGGCTACACCTTC. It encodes CASSDSDSPGYGYTF.

The CDR3 DNA reads as TGTGCCAGTAACCTACAGGGGGCGCGAGGCTACACCTTC. Translation gives CASNLQGARGYTF. The chain recombines TRBV19 with TRBJ1-2; 9 bases fit TRBD1. In germline, CDR1 is LNHDA, CDR2 SQIVND (reference sequence). The CDR3 runs 13 residues. After removal of 7 bases from V and 8 bases from J, the junction contained 8 bases not matched to a gene.

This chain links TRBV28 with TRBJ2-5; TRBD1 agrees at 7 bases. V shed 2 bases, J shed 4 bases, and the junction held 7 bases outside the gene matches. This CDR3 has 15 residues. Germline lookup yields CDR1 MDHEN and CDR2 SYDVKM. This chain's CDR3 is CASSLTTGNTETQYF. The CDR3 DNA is TGTGCCAGCAGTTTAACGACAGGGAACACAGAGACCCAGTACTTC.

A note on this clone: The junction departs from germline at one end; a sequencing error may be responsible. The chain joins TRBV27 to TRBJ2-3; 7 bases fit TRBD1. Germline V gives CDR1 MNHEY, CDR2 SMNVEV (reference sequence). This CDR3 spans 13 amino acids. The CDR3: CASNKYRGDAQYF. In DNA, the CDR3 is TGTGCCAGCAACAAATACAGGGGAGATGCGCAGTATTTT.

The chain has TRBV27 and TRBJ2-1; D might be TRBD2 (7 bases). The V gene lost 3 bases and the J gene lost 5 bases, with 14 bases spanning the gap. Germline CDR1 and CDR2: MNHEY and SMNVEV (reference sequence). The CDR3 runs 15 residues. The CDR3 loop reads CASSFLGGRNNEQFF. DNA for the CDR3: TGTGCCAGCAGTTTTTTGGGGGGGCGAAACAATGAGCAGTTCTTC.

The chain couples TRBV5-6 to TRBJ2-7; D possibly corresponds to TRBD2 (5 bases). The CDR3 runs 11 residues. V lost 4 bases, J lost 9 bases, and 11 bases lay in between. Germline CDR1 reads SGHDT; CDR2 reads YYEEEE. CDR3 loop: CASSELGVQYF. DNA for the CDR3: TGTGCCAGCAGCGAGCTGGGAGTGCAGTACTTC.

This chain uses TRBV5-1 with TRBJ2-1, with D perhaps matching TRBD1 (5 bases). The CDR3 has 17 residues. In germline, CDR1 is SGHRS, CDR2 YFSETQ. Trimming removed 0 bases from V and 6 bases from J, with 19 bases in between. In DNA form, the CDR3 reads TGCGCCAGCAGCTTGGAGGGTGTTGGGGCCTCGGGCAATGAGCAGTTCTTC. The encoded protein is CASSLEGVGASGNEQFF.

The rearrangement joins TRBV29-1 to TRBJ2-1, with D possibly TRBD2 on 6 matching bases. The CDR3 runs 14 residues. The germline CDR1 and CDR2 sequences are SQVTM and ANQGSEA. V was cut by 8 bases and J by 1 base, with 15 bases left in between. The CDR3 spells CSTHSGPSYNEQFF. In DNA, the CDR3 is TGCAGCACCCATAGCGGACCGTCCTACAATGAGCAGTTCTTC.

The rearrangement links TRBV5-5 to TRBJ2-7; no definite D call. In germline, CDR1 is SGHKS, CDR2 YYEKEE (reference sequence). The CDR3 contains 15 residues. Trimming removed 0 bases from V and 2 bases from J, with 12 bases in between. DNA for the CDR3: TGTGCCAGCAGCTTGGGATTCATAACTACCTACGAGCAGTACTTC. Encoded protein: CASSLGFITTYEQYF.

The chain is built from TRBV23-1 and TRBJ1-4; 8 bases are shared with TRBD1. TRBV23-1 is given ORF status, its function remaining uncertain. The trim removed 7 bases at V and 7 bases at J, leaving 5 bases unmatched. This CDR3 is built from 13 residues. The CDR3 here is CASNQGAGEKLFF. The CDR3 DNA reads TGCGCCAGCAACCAGGGGGCAGGTGAAAAACTGTTTTTT.

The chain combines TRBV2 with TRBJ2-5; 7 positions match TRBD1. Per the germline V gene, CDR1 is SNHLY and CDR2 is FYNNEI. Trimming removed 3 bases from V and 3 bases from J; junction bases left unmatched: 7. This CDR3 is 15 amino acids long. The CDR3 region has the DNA TGTGCCAGCAGTGAGAGGGGGCTTAAAGAAGAGACCCAGTACTTC. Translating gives CASSERGLKEETQYF.